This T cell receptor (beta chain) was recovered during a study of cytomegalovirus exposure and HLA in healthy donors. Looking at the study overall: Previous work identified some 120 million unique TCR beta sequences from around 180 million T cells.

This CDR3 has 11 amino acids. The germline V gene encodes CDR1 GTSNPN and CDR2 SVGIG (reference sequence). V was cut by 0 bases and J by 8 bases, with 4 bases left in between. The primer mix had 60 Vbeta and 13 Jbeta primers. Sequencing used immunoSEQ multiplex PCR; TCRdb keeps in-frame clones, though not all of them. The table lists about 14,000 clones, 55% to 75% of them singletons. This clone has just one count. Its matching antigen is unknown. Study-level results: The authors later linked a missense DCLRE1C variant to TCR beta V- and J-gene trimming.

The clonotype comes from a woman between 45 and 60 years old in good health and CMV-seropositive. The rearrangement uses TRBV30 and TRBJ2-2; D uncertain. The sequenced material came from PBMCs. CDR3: CAWSVPGELFF. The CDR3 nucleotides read TGTGCCTGGAGTGTCCCTGGGGAGCTGTTTTTT.